Below are 2 T cell receptor beta chains sequenced from a single sample in a study of CD8+CD57+ T cells in acquired aplastic anemia. Researchers used genomic DNA as the template to profile TCR beta VDJ and CDR3. One entry per CDR3 protein, called by TCRdb with MiXCR from the reads. The top ten hold more than 40% of the sample, which has some 180,000 distinct CDR3 sequences, roughly 60% seen once. All patients picked for sequencing had shown, by flow cytometry, an expansion of CD8+CD57+ cells. Source material: sorted CD4+, CD8+, or CD8+CD57+ T cells (not recorded which) from PBMCs. The receptors stem from a human donor with aplastic anemia.

V is TRBV29-1 and J is TRBJ1-1; 8 bases fit TRBD1. There are 13 residues in the CDR3. The V and J ends lost 6 bases and 0 bases, in that order; junction bases with no gene match: 3. Germline V gene lookup returns CDR1 SQVTM and CDR2 ANQGSEA. CDR3: CSVDRVMNTEAFF. In DNA, the CDR3 is TGCAGCGTGGACAGGGTAATGAACACTGAAGCTTTCTTT.

Concerning this clonotype: Sequence at one end of the junction differs from germline and may be a read error. The CDR3 nucleotides read TGTGCCAGCAGCTTATTGGGGATTTCACCCCCCCACTTT. Translating gives CASSLLGISPPHF. V and J are TRBV7-9 and TRBJ1-6; D not resolved. This CDR3 spans 13 amino acids. The germline CDR1 and CDR2 sequences are SEHNR and FQNEAQ (reference sequence). Full variable domain (outside the CDR3, taken from reference TRBV7-9 and TRBJ1-6): DTGVSQNPRHKITKRGQNVTFRCDPISEHNRLYWYRQTLGQGPEFLTYFQNEAQLEKSRLLSDRFSAERPKGSFSTLEIQRTEQGDSAMYLCASSLLGISPPHFGNGTRLTVT.